Detailed here is one T cell receptor beta chain. This entry belongs to a study of T cell responses to AZD1222 COVID-19 vaccine. The trim removed 0 bases at V and 5 bases at J, leaving 5 bases unmatched. The CDR3 covers 15 residues. Germline V lookup: CDR1 LNHDA, CDR2 SQIVND (reference sequence). TCRdb's table, derived via immunoSEQ multiplex PCR, lists solely in-frame clones and lacks some. The data contain about 150,000 clones, roughly 84% of them singletons. Sequencing used peripheral blood, obtained on day 0 of AZD1222 vaccination. The receptor was isolated from an adult in good health. V and J are TRBV19 and TRBJ2-5; TRBD1 agrees at 8 bases. CDR3 amino acids: CASSIDRTGRETQYF. The CDR3 region has the DNA TGTGCCAGTAGTATAGATCGGACAGGGAGGGAGACCCAGTACTTC.